These T cell receptor beta chains were read from a single sample in a study of cytomegalovirus exposure and HLA in healthy donors. Sequencing was performed with immunoSEQ multiplex PCR; in TCRdb, only in-frame clones are kept and a portion is missing. The sample yields tens of thousands of clones, more than 65% seen once. Sequenced input: PBMCs. Receptors were obtained from a woman younger than 45 in good health and CMV-seronegative. Each CDR3 is given with its conserved first and last residue. The D gene is left open where the match is weak. Part of the rows lack a size; the others show once, few, many or a class for expanded clones.

V gene	J gene	D gene	clone size	CDR3 protein	CDR3 DNA
TRBV5-1	TRBJ2-3	TRBD1	-	CASSPGQGRDTQYF	TGCGCCAGCAGCCCGGGACAGGGAAGAGATACGCAGTATTTT
TRBV7-7	TRBJ2-2	TRBD2	-	CASSGGLAGATGELFF	TGTGCCAGCAGCGGGGGACTAGCGGGGGCCACCGGGGAGCTGTTTTTT
TRBV14	TRBJ1-2	-	-	CASSQSGPGHYGYTF	TGTGCCAGCAGCCAGAGCGGGCCAGGACACTATGGCTACACCTTC
TRBV19	TRBJ1-3	-	-	CASKGQVFSGNTIYF	TGTGCCAGTAAGGGGCAGGTCTTCTCTGGAAACACCATATATTTT
TRBV6-5	TRBJ2-2	-	once	CASRFGGGELFF	TGTGCCAGCAGGTTCGGGGGCGGGGAGCTGTTTTTT
TRBV30	TRBJ1-4	TRBD1	-	CAWNTGGINEKLFF	TGTGCCTGGAACACAGGGGGAATTAATGAAAAACTGTTTTTT
TRBV29-1	TRBJ2-2	TRBD2	-	CSVEDGAGVNGELFF	TGCAGCGTTGAAGATGGGGCGGGGGTCAACGGGGAGCTGTTTTTT
TRBV5-1	TRBJ1-1	-	-	CASSLSQDTEAFF	TGCGCCAGCAGCTTGTCACAAGACACTGAAGCTTTCTTT
TRBV7-9	TRBJ2-3	-	-	CASSQDLGGLWGTDTQYF	TGTGCCAGCAGCCAAGATCTTGGGGGGTTATGGGGCACAGATACGCAGTATTTT
TRBV5-6	TRBJ2-2	-	-	CASSLAGDFTGELFF	TGTGCCAGCAGCTTGGCCGGCGACTTCACCGGGGAGCTGTTTTTT
TRBV19	TRBJ1-6	TRBD1	-	CASSGQGGSPLHF	TGTGCCAGTAGCGGACAGGGCGGTTCACCCCTCCACTTT
TRBV5-6	TRBJ1-1	-	-	CASSAWTANTEAFF	TGTGCCAGCAGCGCTTGGACAGCTAACACTGAAGCTTTCTTT
TRBV7-2	TRBJ1-5	-	-	CASSSGETNQPQHF	TGTGCCAGCAGCTCAGGGGAAACCAATCAGCCCCAGCATTTT
TRBV9	TRBJ1-2	-	-	CASSVADRPTSYGYTF	TGTGCCAGCAGCGTAGCCGACAGACCCACAAGCTATGGCTACACCTTC
TRBV10-3	TRBJ2-3	TRBD2	-	CATRLAGSTDTQYF	TGTGCCACCAGGCTAGCGGGGAGCACAGATACGCAGTATTTT
TRBV18	TRBJ1-6	-	-	CASSREGDSPLHF	TGTGCCAGCTCACGGGAAGGGGATTCACCCCTCCACTTT
TRBV6-5	TRBJ1-6	-	-	CASSTQQGFPLHF	TGTGCCAGCAGTACCCAACAGGGATTTCCCCTCCACTTT
TRBV5-1	TRBJ2-1	-	-	CASSLAASAFNEQFF	TGCGCCAGCAGCTTGGCCGCGAGTGCCTTCAATGAGCAGTTCTTC
TRBV30	TRBJ1-5	TRBD1	-	CAWSGDSYQPQHF	TGTGCCTGGAGTGGGGACAGCTATCAGCCCCAGCATTTT
TRBV28	TRBJ2-1	TRBD2	-	CATGLAYGEQFF	TGTGCCACCGGACTAGCTTACGGTGAGCAGTTCTTC
TRBV29-1	TRBJ1-2	-	-	CSVDSSSNYGYTF	TGCAGCGTTGATTCCAGTTCTAACTATGGCTACACCTTC
TRBV14	TRBJ1-2	TRBD1	once	CASSRGQGSHYGHTF	TGTGCCAGCAGCCGAGGACAGGGCTCCCACTATGGCCACACCTTC
TRBV9	TRBJ2-1	TRBD1	-	CASSAAGTGVYNEQFF	TGTGCCAGCAGCGCCGCCGGGACAGGGGTCTACAATGAGCAGTTCTTC
TRBV6-5	TRBJ1-1	-	-	CASRRNMNTEAFF	TGTGCCAGCAGAAGAAACATGAACACTGAAGCTTTCTTT
TRBV2	TRBJ1-5	-	-	CASRQGNSNQPQHF	TGTGCCAGCAGGCAGGGAAATAGCAATCAGCCCCAGCATTTT
TRBV7-8	TRBJ1-5	TRBD1	-	CASSSGGRSQPQHF	TGTGCCAGCAGCTCAGGGGGCCGGAGTCAGCCCCAGCATTTT
TRBV12-5	TRBJ2-1	TRBD1	-	CASGGWTGGNEQFF	TGTGCTAGTGGGGGGTGGACAGGGGGCAATGAGCAGTTCTTC
TRBV9	TRBJ2-3	TRBD1	-	CASSVVPDRGDTQYF	TGTGCCAGCAGCGTAGTCCCCGACAGGGGAGATACGCAGTATTTT
TRBV4-3	TRBJ1-4	TRBD1	-	CASSQARGQGHEKLFF	TGCGCCAGCAGCCAGGCTAGGGGACAGGGTCATGAAAAACTGTTTTTT
TRBV19	TRBJ1-5	-	-	CASSPQEGQPQHF	TGTGCCAGTAGCCCCCAGGAGGGCCAGCCCCAGCATTTT
TRBV19	TRBJ1-3	TRBD1	-	CASPGQGHGNTIYF	TGTGCCAGTCCGGGACAGGGGCACGGAAACACCATATATTTT
TRBV7-2	TRBJ2-1	TRBD1	-	CASSVGQGINNEQFF	TGTGCCAGCAGTGTAGGACAGGGGATAAACAATGAGCAGTTCTTC
TRBV4-1	TRBJ2-1	-	-	CASSQDAAGSYNEQFF	TGCGCCAGCAGCCAAGACGCTGCGGGATCCTACAATGAGCAGTTCTTC
TRBV7-2	TRBJ2-7	TRBD2	-	CASSRAGLSYEQYF	TGTGCCAGCAGCCGAGCGGGACTCTCCTACGAGCAGTACTTC
TRBV27	TRBJ2-2	-	once	CASSLYSANTGELFF	TGTGCCAGCAGTTTATATAGCGCGAACACCGGGGAGCTGTTTTTT
TRBV10-2	TRBJ1-1	TRBD1	-	CATFQGVQTEAFF	TGCGCCACCTTCCAGGGGGTGCAGACTGAAGCTTTCTTT
TRBV21-1	TRBJ1-1	-	-	CASSKAPAQGPEAFF	TGTGCCAGCAGCAAAGCCCCGGCACAGGGGCCTGAAGCTTTCTTT
TRBV11-2	TRBJ2-1	-	-	CASSLSGPYNEQFF	TGTGCCAGCAGCTTATCAGGGCCCTACAATGAGCAGTTCTTC
TRBV10-1	TRBJ2-7	-	-	CASGRDKYEQYF	TGCGCCAGCGGCCGGGACAAATACGAGCAGTACTTC
TRBV30	TRBJ2-7	-	-	CAWEPPGEQYF	TGTGCCTGGGAGCCTCCGGGCGAGCAGTACTTC
TRBV6-5	TRBJ2-5	TRBD2	-	CASMRGRQETQYF	TGTGCCAGCATGCGCGGGAGACAAGAGACCCAGTACTTC
TRBV5-4	TRBJ2-5	-	-	CASSLAAGRETQYF	TGTGCCAGCAGCTTGGCCGCGGGTCGGGAGACCCAGTACTTC
TRBV7-3	TRBJ1-2	-	-	CASSLKTDGGYGYTF	TGTGCCAGCAGCTTAAAGACAGACGGGGGCTATGGCTACACCTTC
TRBV7-2	TRBJ1-2	-	few	CASSRSTNYGYTF	TGTGCCAGCAGCAGAAGCACTAACTATGGCTACACCTTC
TRBV7-2	TRBJ1-1	-	-	CASSSKKRGPAEAFF	TGTGCCAGCAGCTCTAAAAAGCGGGGGCCGGCTGAAGCTTTCTTT
TRBV5-5	TRBJ1-4	TRBD1	once	CASSLESDRTEKLFF	TGTGCCAGCAGCTTGGAATCGGACAGGACAGAAAAACTGTTTTTT
TRBV7-2	TRBJ2-6	-	-	CASSSTRSGANVLTF	TGTGCCAGCAGCTCGACTCGCTCTGGGGCCAACGTCCTGACTTTC
TRBV7-2	TRBJ1-5	-	-	CTSSLDSVSNQPQHF	TGTACCAGCAGCTTAGATTCCGTGAGCAATCAGCCCCAGCATTTT
TRBV15	TRBJ1-1	TRBD1	-	CATSPLGDSLEAFF	TGTGCCACCAGCCCATTAGGGGACAGCCTAGAAGCTTTCTTT
TRBV12-5	TRBJ2-3	-	-	CASGLVFGGSAGRTDTQYF	TGTGCTAGTGGTTTGGTATTTGGAGGGTCGGCAGGGAGGACAGATACGCAGTATTTT
TRBV2	TRBJ1-2	-	-	CASSEKRGYTF	TGTGCCAGCAGTGAAAAGCGTGGCTACACCTTC
TRBV9	TRBJ1-1	TRBD1	-	CASSPDYRGGTEAFF	TGTGCCAGCAGCCCCGATTACAGGGGTGGCACTGAAGCTTTCTTT
TRBV6-1	TRBJ1-6	-	-	CASRRQEPNSPLHF	TGTGCCAGCAGGCGACAGGAGCCTAATTCACCCCTCCACTTT